The 6 T cell receptor beta chains reported below all come from one sample, sequenced in a study of T cell repertoires in cytomegalovirus infection. TCRdb reanalysed the reads using MiXCR and keeps one entry per CDR3 protein. This sample yields about 490,000 distinct CDR3 sequences, of which approximately 26% are seen a single time; around 14% belongs to the top ten. The sequencing input was PBMCs. The receptors stem from a human donor in good health (CMV status not recorded). Some clones in this sample may be carry-over from other donors' samples.

There are a few counts of this clonotype. In nucleotides, the CDR3 is TGTGCCAGCAGCTTGGGAGTGGGACAGAGCTCCTATAATTCACCCCTCCACTTT. Its translation: CASSLGVGQSSYNSPLHF. The gene calls are TRBV5-4 and TRBJ1-6, with TRBD1 identical over 7 bases. The V gene end was trimmed by 0 bases and the J gene end by 0 bases; junction bases not matched to a gene: 6. CDR1 SGHNT and CDR2 YYREEE come from the germline V gene (reference sequence). The CDR3 has 18 residues.

V and J are TRBV29-1 and TRBJ1-3; tentative D call: TRBD1 (5 bases). Deletions cut 7 bases from V and 3 bases from J, with 10 bases between. Germline CDR1 SQVTM, CDR2 ANQGSEA. CDR3 length: 12 residues. The CDR3 protein is CSGGGVGNTIYF. The CDR3, as DNA: TGCAGCGGTGGAGGGGTTGGAAACACCATATATTTT.

The chain uses TRBV12-3 or TRBV12-4 and TRBJ2-1; TRBD2 matches 8 bases. Trimming cost V 6 bases and J 6 bases; bases outside gene matches: 4. The CDR3 is made up of 13 amino acids. The CDR3 sequence: CASRREVGNEQFF. CDR3 coding DNA: TGTGCCAGCAGGCGGGAGGTAGGCAATGAGCAGTTCTTC.

The J gene is TRBJ2-1, the V gene TRBV19; D is perhaps TRBD2 (6 bases). V lost 5 bases, J lost 8 bases, and 13 bases lay in between. The CDR3 has 13 residues. Germline V CDR1 and CDR2: LNHDA, SQIVND (reference sequence). CDR3 sequence reads: CASSPGLLYEQFF. CDR3 in DNA: TGTGCCAGTAGTCCGGGACTCCTCTATGAGCAGTTCTTC.

There are a few counts of this clonotype. This chain joins TRBV7-9 and TRBJ2-1; D gene unclear. V was shortened by 1 base and J by 0 bases, with 10 bases between the two germline ends. Germline-derived CDR1 and CDR2 are SEHNR and FQNEAQ (reference sequence). The CDR3 extends over 16 amino acids. The CDR3 loop reads CASSLVSQSSYNEQFF. CDR3 coding DNA: TGTGCCAGCAGCTTAGTATCTCAGAGCTCCTACAATGAGCAGTTCTTC.

In its sample, this clonotype was seen a few times. The chain is built from TRBV5-1 and TRBJ2-7; TRBD1 matches 7 bases. The ends lost 0 bases at V and 0 bases at J; junction bases unmatched: 3. In germline, CDR1 is SGHRS, CDR2 YFSETQ. The CDR3 spans 15 residues. The CDR3, as DNA: TGCGCCAGCAGCTTGGGTGACAGGGACTCCTACGAGCAGTACGTC. Amino acid sequence: CASSLGDRDSYEQYV.